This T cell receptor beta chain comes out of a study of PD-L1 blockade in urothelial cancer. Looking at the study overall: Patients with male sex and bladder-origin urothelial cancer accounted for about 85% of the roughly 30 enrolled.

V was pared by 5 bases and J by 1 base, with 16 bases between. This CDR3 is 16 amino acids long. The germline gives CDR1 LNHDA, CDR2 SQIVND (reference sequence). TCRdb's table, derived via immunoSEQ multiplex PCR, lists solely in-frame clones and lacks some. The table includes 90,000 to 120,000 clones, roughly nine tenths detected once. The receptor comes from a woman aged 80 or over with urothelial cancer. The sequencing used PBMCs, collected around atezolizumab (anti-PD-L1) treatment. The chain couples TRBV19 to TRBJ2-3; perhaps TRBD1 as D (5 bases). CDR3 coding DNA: TGTGCCAGTAGTGCTCGGACATTCCCGGGCACAGATACGCAGTATTTT. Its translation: CASSARTFPGTDTQYF.